This T cell receptor beta chain was found in a study of blood T cell repertoires in COVID-19. Study overall: Sources were T cells, B-cell-depleted T cells, or PBMCs; the material itself was cDNA or gDNA.

As processed by the authors: Amplification from reference gene primers served as the basis for estimated nucleated cell counts. TCRdb's table, derived via immunoSEQ multiplex PCR, lists solely in-frame clones and lacks some. The D gene and trimming were derived from the DNA, and the V and J assignments and clone size from that table. The repertoire holds about 120,000 clones, with approximately 87% as singletons. The V gene lost 4 bases and the J gene lost 3 bases, with 13 bases spanning the gap. The CDR3 loop spans 15 amino acids. Germline CDR1 reads SGHTA; CDR2 reads FQGNSA. Material: peripheral blood. The chain recombines TRBV7-2 with TRBJ1-3; D possibly corresponds to TRBD1 (6 bases). The TCR was taken from a woman aged 70-85 years with acute or convalescent COVID-19. This chain's CDR3 is CASSSPFRGGNTIYF. In DNA form, the CDR3 reads TGTGCCAGCAGCTCTCCGTTCAGGGGTGGAAACACCATATATTTT.